This T cell receptor (beta chain) was found in a study of T cell responses to AZD1222 COVID-19 vaccine. Regarding this clone: Its cognate antigen is unknown.

Using immunoSEQ multiplex PCR, the repertoire was profiled, and TCRdb retains in-frame clones only, with some absent. The sample lists approximately 30,000 clones, approximately 92% occurring once. This CDR3 comprises 15 residues. Per the germline V gene, CDR1 is SNHLY and CDR2 is FYNNEI. The trim removed 1 base at V and 0 bases at J, leaving 1 base unmatched. Findings of the study overall: The study found Spike-specific TCR breadth and depth rose after two AZD1222 doses. Repertoire sampling was restricted to post-peak T cell response timepoints. Clonal diversity was possibly underestimated; the donors were predominantly white British and more often female. Unmutated regions of variants are reportedly targeted by nearly half of spike-specific TCRs.

The rearrangement links TRBV2 to TRBJ1-2; 8 nucleotides line up with TRBD1. Sequencing was performed on peripheral blood, taken 28 days after the second AZD1222 dose. The receptor was derived from an adult who received the AZD1222 COVID-19 vaccine. The DNA of the CDR3 is TGTGCCAGCAGTGAAGACAGGGGGACTAACTATGGCTACACCTTC. Translated, it gives CASSEDRGTNYGYTF.